This T cell receptor (beta chain) was retrieved from a study of beta chain features in type 1 diabetes. This clone occurred a few times. Antigen specificity is unknown. General observations from the study: Type 1 diabetes patients showed a moderate but significant shortening of TCRB CDR3s in all four CD4+ subsets. Patients showed naive, central memory and Treg TCRB repertoires that appeared more similar than those of healthy donors. There were fewer insertions and more deletions at the VDJ junctions of type 1 diabetes patients.

Of the isolated RNA, all was reverse transcribed, and so the sequenced material was expressed TCRB transcripts. Generated by immunoSEQ multiplex PCR, the TCRdb table keeps only in-frame clones and is missing some. This sample has hundreds of thousands of clones; about an eighth occur once, and the top ten carry 0.03% to 0.045%. A CD45RO/CCR7/CD25/CD127/CD95/CD27 panel sorted naive, central memory, regulatory and stem cell-like memory CD4+ cells. Post-sort purity exceeded 95% for all sorted populations. Per the germline V gene, CDR1 is SNHLY and CDR2 is FYNNEI. Trimming at V came to 8 bases and at J to 3 bases, leaving 1 base not matched to a gene. The CDR3 loop spans 13 amino acids.

The J gene is TRBJ2-1, the V gene TRBV2, with TRBD2 identical over 10 bases. The sequence was collected from a young man with type 1 diabetes. The sequenced material came from naive CD4+ T cells from blood. The CDR3 bases are TGTGCCAGCGGACTAGCGGACTACAATGAGCAGTTCTTC. Protein: CASGLADYNEQFF.